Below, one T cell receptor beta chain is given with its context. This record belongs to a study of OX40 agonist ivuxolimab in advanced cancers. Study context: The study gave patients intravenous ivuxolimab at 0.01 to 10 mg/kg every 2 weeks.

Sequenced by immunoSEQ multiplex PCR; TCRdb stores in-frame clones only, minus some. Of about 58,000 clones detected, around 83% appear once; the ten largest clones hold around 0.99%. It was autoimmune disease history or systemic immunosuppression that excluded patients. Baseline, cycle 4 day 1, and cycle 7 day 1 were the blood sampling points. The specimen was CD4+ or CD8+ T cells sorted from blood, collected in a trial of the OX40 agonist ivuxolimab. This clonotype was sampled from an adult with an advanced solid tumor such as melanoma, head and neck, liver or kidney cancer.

CDR3 protein: CASSVRQIQETQYF. The CDR3 nucleotides read TGTGCCAGCAGTGTTAGGCAGATTCAAGAGACCCAGTACTTC. V and J are TRBV2 and TRBJ2-5, with D unresolved. V was pared by 4 bases and J by 2 bases, with 11 bases between. The germline CDR1 and CDR2 sequences are SNHLY and FYNNEI. There are 14 residues in the CDR3.